A single sample is the source of the 23 T cell receptor beta chains below, sequenced in a study of cytomegalovirus exposure and HLA in healthy donors. This PCR relied on a set of 60 Vbeta primers and 13 Jbeta primers. Libraries were prepared by immunoSEQ multiplex PCR; TCRdb keeps only in-frame clonotypes and omits some of them. The sample has approximately 68,000 clones. The specimen was PBMCs. The receptors were sampled from a female donor in good health and CMV-seropositive.

The gene calls are TRBV6-1 and TRBJ1-4, with 9 bases aligning to TRBD1. Germline V gives CDR1 MNHNS, CDR2 SASEGT. The CDR3 sequence is 13 residues long. The V gene end was trimmed by 5 bases and the J gene end by 8 bases; junction bases not matched to a gene: 3. Here the CDR3 reads CASSPDRGEKLFF. The CDR3 region has the DNA TGTGCCAGCAGTCCGGACAGGGGCGAAAAACTGTTTTTT.

Points on this clone: One end of the junction varies from germline; a read error may be responsible. In nucleotides, the CDR3 is TGCAGCGCTACGATTAGCGGGAGCTCCGACAATGAGCAGTTCTTC. Its translation is CSATISGSSDNEQFF. The V and J genes are TRBV29-1 and TRBJ2-1; TRBD2 agrees at 9 bases. Germline CDR1 and CDR2: SQVTM and ANQGSEA. CDR3 length: 15 residues.

V is TRBV30 and J is TRBJ2-3, with TRBD2 matching over 8 bases. CDR1 and CDR2 from the germline V gene are GTSNPN and SVGIG (reference sequence). V shed 0 bases, J shed 2 bases, and the junction held 7 bases outside the gene matches. The CDR3 is 16 amino acids. This chain's CDR3 is CAWSVGLAGITDTQYF. The CDR3 DNA reads as TGTGCCTGGAGTGTAGGGTTAGCGGGGATCACAGATACGCAGTATTTT. Supplemented by reference TRBV30 and TRBJ2-3, the full variable domain reads SQTIHQWPATLVQPVGSPLSLECTVEGTSNPNLYWYRQAAGRGLQLLFYSVGIGQISSEVPQNLSASRPQDRQFILSSKKLLLSDSGFYLCAWSVGLAGITDTQYFGPGTRLTVL.

This sequence joins TRBV7-4 and TRBJ2-1, with D hard to call. Germline V gene lookup returns CDR1 SGHVT and CDR2 SQSDAQ. Between the trimmed V and J ends, which lost 6 bases and 8 bases, there was a span of 11 bases. The CDR3 totals 12 residues. The CDR3 nucleotides read TGTGCCAGCAGTTTTGGGCCGGATGAGCAGTTCTTC. Protein: CASSFGPDEQFF.

The V call is TRBV5-7, the J call TRBJ1-5; no firm D call. TRBV5-7 is an ORF; its function is uncertain. V lost 2 bases to trimming and J lost 8 bases, with 8 bases between them. This CDR3 comprises 12 residues. This CDR3 reads CASSFTSEPQHF. The CDR3 DNA sequence: TGTGCCAGCAGCTTTACATCAGAGCCCCAGCATTTT.

The chain has TRBV15 and TRBJ2-1, with 9 bases matching TRBD2. CDR3 length: 17 amino acids. V lost 1 base and J lost 3; bases outside the gene matches: 7. In germline, CDR1 is LNHNV, CDR2 YYDKDF (reference sequence). The CDR3 loop reads CATSRAGAGGRYNEQFF. The CDR3 DNA is TGTGCCACCAGCAGAGCCGGGGCGGGGGGGCGCTACAATGAGCAGTTCTTC.

The V gene is TRBV6-5, the J gene TRBJ1-1; D remains unclear. Per the germline V gene, CDR1 is MNHEY and CDR2 is SVGAGI. The CDR3 extends over 15 amino acids. Deletions cut 6 bases from V and 1 base from J, with 15 bases between. The CDR3 bases are TGTGCCAGCAGCAGCCCCGGGGATGAGAACACTGAAGCTTTCTTT. Translation gives CASSSPGDENTEAFF.

This chain uses TRBV4-3 with TRBJ2-3; 7 nucleotides match TRBD1. Germline CDR1 reads LGHNA; CDR2 reads YSLEER. V shed 0 bases and J 4 bases; nucleotides not matched to a gene: 13. The CDR3 contains 18 residues. The CDR3 region is CASSQDRFRGTHADTQYF. As DNA, the CDR3 is TGCGCCAGCAGCCAAGATCGGTTCAGGGGGACCCACGCAGATACGCAGTATTTT.

The rearrangement joins TRBV7-2 to TRBJ1-1; 10 bases are a match to TRBD1. V was clipped by 7 bases and J by 1 base; unmatched bases: 15. The CDR3 has 18 amino acids. CDR1 SGHTA and CDR2 FQGNSA come from the germline V gene. In DNA form, the CDR3 reads TGTGCCAGCACCCAGACATGGGGACAGGGGACGTCGAACACTGAAGCTTTCTTT. It is translated as CASTQTWGQGTSNTEAFF.

The chain uses TRBV2 and TRBJ1-2; TRBD1 is a possible D gene (5 bases). CDR3 length: 14 residues. Looked up from germline, CDR1 is SNHLY and CDR2 is FYNNEI. Trimming removed 7 bases from V and 2 bases from J, with 14 bases in between. CDR3 bases: TGTGCCAGCAACAACAGGCAAGGGAACTATGGCTACACCTTC. Translating it yields CASNNRQGNYGYTF.

The V call is TRBV27, the J call TRBJ1-1; D perhaps matches TRBD1 (6 bases). CDR3 length: 15 residues. Per the germline V gene, CDR1 is MNHEY and CDR2 is SMNVEV (reference sequence). Trimming took 4 bases from V and 2 from J, leaving 14 bases between them. The CDR3 reads CASSWNRVTNTEAFF. Written as DNA, the CDR3 is TGTGCCAGCAGTTGGAACAGGGTCACTAACACTGAAGCTTTCTTT.

The chain recombines TRBV30 with TRBJ1-1, with D possibly being TRBD1 (6 bases). V dropped 1 base and J dropped 5 bases, with 11 bases sitting between them. The V gene's germline CDR1 is GTSNPN and CDR2 SVGIG (reference sequence). The CDR3 sequence is 13 residues long. For the CDR3, the DNA is TGTGCCTGGAGTGGTGGGGGCCGGACTGAAGCTTTCTTT. Protein: CAWSGGGRTEAFF.

The rearrangement links TRBV5-4 to TRBJ2-1, with TRBD2 matching 8 bases. The CDR3 loop spans 17 amino acids. Germline V gives CDR1 SGHNT, CDR2 YYREEE (reference sequence). The trim removed 1 base at V and 2 bases at J, leaving 8 bases unmatched. The chain's CDR3 is CASSLLSGSRTYNEQFF. The CDR3 bases are TGTGCCAGCAGCTTGTTGAGCGGGAGTAGAACCTACAATGAGCAGTTCTTC. The variable domain in full, completed from reference TRBV5-4 and TRBJ2-1, reads ETGVTQSPTHLIKTRGQQVTLRCSSQSGHNTVSWYQQALGQGPQFIFQYYREEENGRGNFPPRFSGLQFPNYSSELNVNALELDDSALYLCASSLLSGSRTYNEQFFGPGTRLTVL.

The chain combines TRBV4-1 with TRBJ2-7, with 7 nucleotides matching TRBD1. Germline V gene sequence: CDR1 MGHRA, CDR2 YSYEKL. The CDR3 sequence is 15 residues long. V was clipped by 2 bases and J by 2 bases; unmatched bases: 6. This CDR3 reads CASSQTPGQPYEQYF. Written as DNA, the CDR3 is TGCGCCAGCAGCCAAACACCGGGACAGCCCTACGAGCAGTACTTC.

J is TRBJ2-5 and V is TRBV7-9; tentatively, D is TRBD1 (6 bases). The germline CDR1 and CDR2 sequences are SEHNR and FQNEAQ (reference sequence). CDR3 size: 13 residues. The ends were cut back, 2 bases at V and 4 bases at J, with 8 bases in the middle. CDR3 amino acids: CASSLRGRETQYF. The CDR3 coding sequence is TGTGCCAGCAGCTTAAGGGGGAGAGAGACCCAGTACTTC.

The chain joins TRBV6-5 to TRBJ2-5; D may be TRBD1 (6 bases). This CDR3 region has 14 residues. V was clipped by 6 bases and J by 1 base, with 12 bases between them. Germline lookup yields CDR1 MNHEY and CDR2 SVGAGI. In DNA, the CDR3 is TGTGCCAGCAGGAGGGGACACCTCCAAGAGACCCAGTACTTC. Protein: CASRRGHLQETQYF.

V and J are TRBV5-4 and TRBJ2-7; TRBD1 matches at 8 bases. There are 13 residues in the CDR3. The germline gives CDR1 SGHNT, CDR2 YYREEE (reference sequence). V was clipped by 4 bases and J by 6 bases; unmatched bases: 6. Here the CDR3 DNA reads TGTGCCAGCAGCCAAAGGACAGGGCGCGAGCAGTACTTC. Encoded protein: CASSQRTGREQYF.

The chain employs TRBV28 and TRBJ2-3; TRBD1 is a possible D gene (5 bases). The CDR3 is made up of 14 amino acids. CDR1 and CDR2 from the germline V gene are MDHEN and SYDVKM. V was cut by 9 bases and J by 4 bases, with 17 bases left in between. The CDR3 nucleotides are TGTGCCAGTTCCCCTTTTCAGGGCTCAGATACGCAGTATTTT. It is translated as CASSPFQGSDTQYF. Based on the CDR3 plus reference TRBV28 and TRBJ2-3, the full variable domain is DVKVTQSSRYLVKRTGEKVFLECVQDMDHENMFWYRQDPGLGLRLIYFSYDVKMKEKGDIPEGYSVSREKKERFSLILESASTNQTSMYLCASSPFQGSDTQYFGPGTRLTVL.

With regard to this clone: The conserved phenylalanine or tryptophan is not found at the CDR3 terminus, so this likely reflects a read error. V gene TRBV10-2 combines with J gene TRBJ1-2; weak D call: TRBD1 (6 bases). CDR3 length equals 13 residues. V lost 7 bases to trimming and J lost 6 bases, with 15 bases between them. Looked up from germline, CDR1 is WSHSY and CDR2 is SAAADI. The CDR3 is CASKTTGNHGYTL. CDR3 nucleotides: TGCGCCAGCAAAACGACAGGCAACCATGGCTACACCCTC.

This chain uses TRBV13 with TRBJ1-1, with 8 bases that match TRBD1. J gave up 10 bases and V 5 bases, and 12 bases lay outside the gene matches. The germline gives CDR1 PRHDT, CDR2 FYEKMQ (reference sequence). The CDR3 totals 14 residues. In DNA, the CDR3 is TGTGCCAGCAGCGAACACGACAGGGGCGAGGGAGCTTTCTTT. Translating gives CASSEHDRGEGAFF.

This chain joins TRBV7-8 and TRBJ1-1, with D unclear. From germline, CDR1 is SGHVS and CDR2 FQNEAQ. V was trimmed by 5 bases and J by 0 bases, leaving 10 bases between them. The CDR3 covers 14 residues. CDR3 sequence reads: CASSIGTVNTEAFF. The CDR3 DNA reads TGTGCCAGCAGCATCGGAACAGTGAACACTGAAGCTTTCTTT.

V gene TRBV30 combines with J gene TRBJ2-1, with D perhaps matching TRBD2 (6 bases). The CDR3 covers 15 residues. V lost 5 bases, J lost 2 bases, and 16 bases lay in between. Germline V CDR1 and CDR2: GTSNPN, SVGIG (reference sequence). The CDR3 sequence: CAWGSGTGPYNEQFF. CDR3 nucleotide sequence: TGTGCCTGGGGGTCGGGGACTGGCCCCTACAATGAGCAGTTCTTC.

The chain joins TRBV18 to TRBJ2-2; 8 bases map to TRBD1. V lost 3 bases and J lost 3; bases outside the gene matches: 9. CDR1 and CDR2 from the germline V gene are KGHSH and LQKENI. CDR3 length: 17 residues. CDR3 region: CASSPGRQGLDTGELFF. CDR3 coding DNA: TGTGCCAGCTCACCCGGCCGACAGGGGCTCGACACCGGGGAGCTGTTTTTT.